Given below is one T cell receptor (beta chain) in context. What it binds is not known. V shed 7 bases, J shed 5 bases, and the junction held 18 bases outside the gene matches. This CDR3 comprises 18 residues. The germline CDR1 and CDR2 sequences are PRHDT and FYEKMQ (reference sequence). immunoSEQ v3.0 was run at survey level. Assay used: immunoSEQ multiplex PCR; TCRdb lists only in-frame clones, some missing. The sample holds about 17,000 clones; around 81% are singletons and the top ten take under 10%. This record comes from a study of long-term antiretroviral therapy in people with HIV. Points from the study as a whole: Samples were collected from about 2003 to 2018 under possibly less effective ART regimens.

The sample was unsorted PBMCs, taken 0.3 years before starting antiretroviral therapy. The chain joins TRBV13 to TRBJ2-2, with TRBD1 identical over 8 bases. The sequence was collected from a man aged 45 to 65 with HIV. CDR3 loop: CASTQTAGGDERTGELFF. DNA for the CDR3: TGTGCCAGCACCCAAACGGCAGGGGGCGATGAGAGGACCGGGGAGCTGTTTTTT. The full variable domain, completed using reference TRBV13 and TRBJ2-2, is AAGVIQSPRHLIKEKRETATLKCYPIPRHDTVYWYQQGPGQDPQFLISFYEKMQSDKGSIPDRFSAQQFSDYHSELNMSSLELGDSALYFCASTQTAGGDERTGELFFGEGSRLTVL.